The rows below give T cell receptor beta chains drawn from one sample of a study of T cells in tuberculosis. TCRdb keeps only in-frame clones here, not all; method: immunoSEQ multiplex PCR. The sample includes roughly 32,000 clones, 95% to 96% seen only once; the top ten take about 2.2%. The sequenced sample was PBMCs. Source of these receptors: a donor between 10 and 35 years old with latent tuberculosis or without tuberculosis infection. Both conserved end residues are part of each CDR3. Fields, in order: V gene, D gene, clone size, J gene, CDR3 protein, CDR3 DNA. A D gene is named only where the DNA matches it firmly. Clone size is stated in some rows and not others, as once, few, many or a class when expanded.

V: TRBV10-1; D: .; size: .; J: TRBJ2-7; CDR3: CASSEIGGYEQYF; DNA: TGCGCCAGCAGTGAGATCGGCGGTTACGAGCAGTACTTC
V: TRBV27; D: TRBD1; size: once; J: TRBJ1-5; CDR3: CASSRPDRGNNQPQHF; DNA: TGTGCCAGCAGTCGCCCGGACAGGGGAAACAATCAGCCCCAGCATTTT
V: TRBV28; D: TRBD1; size: .; J: TRBJ1-5; CDR3: CASSWTGAFNQPQHF; DNA: TGTGCCAGCAGTTGGACAGGGGCCTTCAATCAGCCCCAGCATTTT
V: TRBV4-1; D: TRBD2; size: .; J: TRBJ2-2; CDR3: CASSQAPRAGGVGELFF; DNA: TGCGCCAGCAGCCAAGCGCCCCGAGCGGGAGGGGTCGGGGAGCTGTTTTTT
V: TRBV4-3; D: TRBD1; size: .; J: TRBJ2-1; CDR3: CASSLTGDPYNEQFF; DNA: TGCGCCAGCAGTTTAACAGGGGACCCCTACAATGAGCAGTTCTTC
V: TRBV30; D: TRBD1; size: .; J: TRBJ1-1; CDR3: CAWSGQGGTEAFF; DNA: TGTGCCTGGAGTGGCCAGGGGGGCACTGAAGCTTTCTTT
V: TRBV5-1; D: TRBD1; size: .; J: TRBJ2-6; CDR3: CASSLRQGESGANVLTF; DNA: TGCGCCAGCAGCTTGAGACAGGGGGAATCTGGGGCCAACGTCCTGACTTTC
V: TRBV27; D: .; size: .; J: TRBJ1-6; CDR3: CASNLLGGPNNSPLHF; DNA: TGTGCCAGCAATTTACTAGGGGGACCTAATAATTCACCCCTCCACTTT
V: TRBV7-2; D: .; size: .; J: TRBJ2-5; CDR3: CASSILGWETQYF; DNA: TGTGCCAGCAGCATACTAGGATGGGAGACCCAGTACTTC
V: TRBV9; D: TRBD1; size: .; J: TRBJ1-2; CDR3: CASSSTGNNGYTF; DNA: TGTGCCAGCAGCTCGACAGGGAACAATGGCTACACCTTC
V: TRBV28; D: TRBD1; size: .; J: TRBJ1-2; CDR3: CASLTGVDGYTF; DNA: TGTGCCAGCTTGACAGGGGTGGATGGCTACACCTTC
V: TRBV7-6; D: TRBD2; size: .; J: TRBJ2-1; CDR3: CASSSGTTYNEQFF; DNA: TGTGCCAGCAGCTCCGGGACTACCTACAATGAGCAGTTCTTC
V: TRBV4-1; D: TRBD1; size: once; J: TRBJ1-2; CDR3: CASREGTGGMGNYGYTF; DNA: TGCGCCAGCAGGGAAGGGACAGGGGGCATGGGGAACTATGGCTACACCTTC
V: TRBV19; D: .; size: .; J: TRBJ2-7; CDR3: CASSIGTTPYEQYF; DNA: TGTGCCAGTAGTATCGGGACAACCCCCTACGAGCAGTACTTC
V: TRBV11-1; D: TRBD1; size: .; J: TRBJ2-2; CDR3: CASSLAPTGSTGELFF; DNA: TGTGCCAGCAGCTTGGCCCCGACAGGGAGTACCGGGGAGCTGTTTTTT
V: TRBV12-5; D: .; size: .; J: TRBJ2-1; CDR3: CASGLVGGRNNEQFF; DNA: TGTGCTAGTGGTTTGGTAGGAGGGAGGAACAATGAGCAGTTCTTC
V: TRBV6-1; D: TRBD1; size: .; J: TRBJ1-1; CDR3: CASRAGQVNTEAFF; DNA: TGTGCCAGCAGAGCTGGACAGGTGAACACTGAAGCTTTCTTT
V: TRBV4-2; D: TRBD2; size: once; J: TRBJ2-7; CDR3: CASSPTSGGATYEQYF; DNA: TGTGCCAGCAGCCCGACTAGCGGGGGGGCTACCTACGAGCAGTACTTC
V: TRBV5-5; D: .; size: .; J: TRBJ2-7; CDR3: CASSHDRDTHYEQYF; DNA: TGTGCCAGCAGCCACGACCGGGACACACACTACGAGCAGTACTTC
V: TRBV11-2; D: .; size: .; J: TRBJ1-2; CDR3: CASSDQDTAYGYTF; DNA: TGTGCCAGCAGCGACCAGGACACAGCCTATGGCTACACCTTC
V: TRBV5-1; D: TRBD1; size: .; J: TRBJ1-2; CDR3: CASSSGTGGAGGYTF; DNA: TGCGCCAGCAGCTCCGGGACAGGGGGCGCAGGGGGCTACACCTTC
V: TRBV30; D: .; size: .; J: TRBJ1-1; CDR3: CAWSVTGLTEAFF; DNA: TGTGCCTGGAGTGTCACAGGTCTCACTGAAGCTTTCTTT
V: TRBV4-1; D: .; size: .; J: TRBJ2-7; CDR3: CASSQGQTLTYEQYF; DNA: TGCGCCAGCAGCCAAGGACAGACACTAACCTACGAGCAGTACTTC
V: TRBV19; D: .; size: .; J: TRBJ1-5; CDR3: CASSIAGKGNQPQHF; DNA: TGTGCCAGTAGTATAGCCGGGAAGGGCAATCAGCCCCAGCATTTT
V: TRBV20-1; D: .; size: .; J: TRBJ2-5; CDR3: CSASTGETQYF; DNA: TGCAGTGCTAGCACGGGAGAGACCCAGTACTTC
V: TRBV7-9; D: TRBD1; size: .; J: TRBJ2-2; CDR3: CASSRTGFTGELFF; DNA: TGTGCCAGCAGCCGGACAGGCTTTACCGGGGAGCTGTTTTTT
V: TRBV5-6; D: .; size: .; J: TRBJ2-7; CDR3: CASSSSGGPYEQYF; DNA: TGTGCCAGCAGCTCTTCCGGGGGACCCTACGAGCAGTACTTC
V: TRBV29-1; D: TRBD1; size: .; J: TRBJ1-5; CDR3: CSAKQGSQPQHF; DNA: TGCAGCGCAAAACAGGGGTCTCAGCCCCAGCATTTT
V: TRBV5-4; D: .; size: once; J: TRBJ1-1; CDR3: CASSLSVNTEAFF; DNA: TGTGCCAGCAGCTTGTCAGTGAACACTGAAGCTTTCTTT
V: TRBV25-1; D: .; size: .; J: TRBJ1-2; CDR3: CASSDAGPNYGYTF; DNA: TGTGCCAGCAGTGATGCAGGGCCCAACTATGGCTACACCTTC
V: TRBV6-5; D: .; size: .; J: TRBJ1-5; CDR3: CASSKTGLGQPQHF; DNA: TGTGCCAGCAGCAAAACAGGGTTGGGCCAGCCCCAGCATTTT
V: TRBV5-4; D: TRBD1; size: .; J: TRBJ1-2; CDR3: CASSVTNRGRGYTF; DNA: TGTGCCAGCAGCGTGACAAACAGGGGTCGGGGCTACACCTTC
V: TRBV5-6; D: .; size: once; J: TRBJ2-1; CDR3: CASSLWGPNHNEQFF; DNA: TGTGCCAGCAGCTTGTGGGGGCCGAACCACAATGAGCAGTTCTTC
V: TRBV7-2; D: TRBD2; size: .; J: TRBJ2-7; CDR3: CASSLSGLAIVEQYF; DNA: TGTGCCAGCAGCTTATCGGGACTAGCGATTGTCGAGCAGTACTTC
V: TRBV29-1; D: .; size: .; J: TRBJ2-7; CDR3: CSVDTFGEQYF; DNA: TGCAGCGTTGACACTTTCGGGGAGCAGTACTTC
V: TRBV10-1; D: TRBD1; size: .; J: TRBJ2-7; CDR3: CASSEGQASSYEQYF; DNA: TGCGCCAGCAGCGAGGGACAGGCGAGCTCCTACGAGCAGTACTTC
V: TRBV21-1; D: .; size: .; J: TRBJ1-5; CDR3: CASSKTGGEGNQPQHF; DNA: TGTGCCAGCAGCAAAACAGGGGGCGAGGGCAATCAGCCCCAGCATTTT